This is a list of T cell receptor beta chains from one sample in a study of memory CD8 T cells in hepatitis C reinfection. The protocol was immunoSEQ multiplex PCR, while the TCRdb copy is restricted to in-frame clones and leaves out a portion. This table holds 44,000 or so clones, roughly 90% found once. Sequencing was done on a sample of naive CD8+ T cells sorted from blood. These receptors all stem from a man aged 18 to 30 with hepatitis C virus infection. Each CDR3 is given with its conserved first and last residue. Fields, in order: V gene, clone size, D gene, J gene, CDR3 DNA, CDR3 protein. The D gene is left open where the match is weak. Some rows have no size entry. The others give once, few or many, or a class for an expanded clone.

TRBV10-3	NA	NA	TRBJ1-2	TGTGCCATCAGTGGGACCCGGGACAACAGCTATGGCTACACCTTC	CAISGTRDNSYGYTF
TRBV4-1	few	NA	TRBJ1-4	TGCGCCAGCAGCTACAGTACAACTAATGAAAAACTGTTTTTT	CASSYSTTNEKLFF
TRBV7-9	NA	TRBD1	TRBJ1-1	TGTGCCAGCAGCTTGGGACAGGGGCAGCACACTGAAGCTTTCTTT	CASSLGQGQHTEAFF
TRBV28	NA	NA	TRBJ2-7	TGTGCCAGCACCCCCCCGGACATTTACTACGAGCAGTACTTC	CASTPPDIYYEQYF
TRBV25-1	once	NA	TRBJ2-3	TGTGCCAGCAGTGAATACATGGTCCACATCACAGATACGCAGTATTTT	CASSEYMVHITDTQYF
TRBV5-5	NA	NA	TRBJ1-3	TGTGCCAGCAGCTTGACCGGTAACTCTGGAAACACCATATATTTT	CASSLTGNSGNTIYF
TRBV5-5	NA	NA	TRBJ2-1	TGTGCCAGCAGCCGATGGGGGGAGGGGGAAAATGAGCAGTTCTTC	CASSRWGEGENEQFF
TRBV5-1	NA	TRBD1	TRBJ2-5	TGCGCCAGCAGCTTGGGGACAGGGGGCCTGGGGGAGACCCAGTACTTC	CASSLGTGGLGETQYF
TRBV5-4	NA	TRBD1	TRBJ2-3	TGTGCCAGCAGCGAACAGGGGTGGCAATTCACAGATACGCAGTATTTT	CASSEQGWQFTDTQYF
TRBV29-1	NA	TRBD1	TRBJ2-1	TGCAGCGTTGAGGGTCAGGGGGATGAGCAGTTCTTC	CSVEGQGDEQFF
TRBV9	NA	NA	TRBJ1-3	TGTGCCAGCAGCTCTTCGGACAGACCCGGAAACACCATATATTTT	CASSSSDRPGNTIYF
TRBV7-3	NA	TRBD2	TRBJ2-1	TGTGCCAGCAGCTTAATTGGGACTAGTGGAAATGAGCAGTTCTTC	CASSLIGTSGNEQFF
TRBV19	NA	NA	TRBJ1-1	TGTGCCAGTAGTTGGGGAGAGGGCACGGCGACTGAAGCTTTCTTT	CASSWGEGTATEAFF
TRBV4-1	NA	TRBD1	TRBJ2-5	TGCGCCAGCAGCCAAGACAGGGGGCGAGAGACCCAGTACTTC	CASSQDRGRETQYF
TRBV14	NA	NA	TRBJ1-1	TGTGCCAGCAGCCACGTGACAGGTGTGAACACTGAAGCTTTCTTT	CASSHVTGVNTEAFF
TRBV6-9	few	NA	TRBJ1-4	TGTGCCAGCAGTTATATCGGGTCCCCGAGTGAAAAACTGTTTTTT	CASSYIGSPSEKLFF
TRBV9	NA	NA	TRBJ1-2	TGTGCCAGCAGCGCCTCGGACAGACCTAACTATGGCTACACCTTC	CASSASDRPNYGYTF
TRBV10-3	NA	TRBD1	TRBJ1-3	TGTGCCATCAGTGACCCCATAACAGGGGCTCACGGAAACACCATATATTTT	CAISDPITGAHGNTIYF
TRBV6-1	NA	TRBD1	TRBJ2-2	TGTGCCAGCAGTGAAGCCCCGACAGGGCGGTTCAACACCGGGGAGCTGTTTTTT	CASSEAPTGRFNTGELFF
TRBV4-1	NA	TRBD1	TRBJ2-5	TGCGCCAGCAGCCAAGATAATGCAGGGGGCTACGAGACCCAGTACTTC	CASSQDNAGGYETQYF
TRBV10-2	NA	TRBD2	TRBJ2-5	TGCGCCAGCAGTGAGTCACTAGCGGGACGGTCAGAGCAGTACTTC	CASSESLAGRSEQYF
TRBV13	NA	TRBD2	TRBJ2-2	TGTGCCAGCAGTAGCCAACAGCGGGGAGATACCGGGGAGCTGTTTTTT	CASSSQQRGDTGELFF
TRBV28	NA	NA	TRBJ2-3	TGTGCCAGCAGTTTATATGCGGAGGCGGATACGCAGTATTTT	CASSLYAEADTQYF
TRBV7-9	once	TRBD2	TRBJ2-3	TGTGCCAGCAGCCCGGGACTAGCGGGGGCAGATACGCAGTATTTT	CASSPGLAGADTQYF
TRBV25-1	NA	NA	TRBJ2-5	TGTGCCAGCAGGGGGCTAGAAGAGACCCAGTACTTC	CASRGLEETQYF
TRBV27	NA	NA	TRBJ1-1	TGTGCCAGCAGTTTCATCCCTCCGCGGTCCGTAGGGGGTGTTTTCTTT	CASSFIPPRSVGGVFF
TRBV5-1	NA	NA	TRBJ1-5	TGCGCCAGCAGCTCCCCCCGGGGACTGAGCAATCAGCCCCAGCATTTT	CASSSPRGLSNQPQHF
TRBV4-1	once	TRBD1	TRBJ1-3	TGCGCCAGCAGCCAAGACACAGGGGTCTCTGGAAACACCATATATTTT	CASSQDTGVSGNTIYF
TRBV29-1	NA	NA	TRBJ2-1	TGCAGCGCGCCAGGGGCGACTGGTAGCAATGAGCAGTTCTTC	CSAPGATGSNEQFF
TRBV5-1	NA	NA	TRBJ2-5	TGCGCCAGCAGCTTGCCGGGGCAAGAGACCCAGTACTTC	CASSLPGQETQYF
TRBV27	once	TRBD1	TRBJ2-7	TGTGCCAGCAGTTTATCGAACCCCGGGACAGGGCCCTACGAGCAGTACTTC	CASSLSNPGTGPYEQYF
TRBV5-1	NA	NA	TRBJ1-2	TGCGCCAGCAGCAGCACAGACAGACCGAGTGCAGACTATGGCTACACCTTC	CASSSTDRPSADYGYTF
TRBV7-9	NA	NA	TRBJ2-7	TGTGCCAGCAGCCGTCCGGGACACCACTACGAGCAGTACTTC	CASSRPGHHYEQYF
TRBV5-6	NA	NA	TRBJ2-7	TGTGCCAGCAGCTTCGGACAAAACTACGAGCAGTACTTC	CASSFGQNYEQYF
TRBV5-5	NA	NA	TRBJ1-2	TGTGCCAGCAGCACAGACAGGCGAAACTATGGCTACACCTTC	CASSTDRRNYGYTF
TRBV19	NA	TRBD1	TRBJ1-5	TGTGCCAGTAGTATTTCAGGGGGCGGCAATCAGCCCCAGCATTTT	CASSISGGGNQPQHF
TRBV7-9	NA	NA	TRBJ2-2	TGTGCCAGCAGCTTAGGTGGCCTGCCCAACACCGGGGAGCTGTTTTTT	CASSLGGLPNTGELFF
TRBV9	NA	TRBD2	TRBJ2-1	TGTGCCAGCAGCGCAGCGGGAGCGCGGGATGAGCAGTTCTTC	CASSAAGARDEQFF
TRBV19	NA	TRBD2	TRBJ2-1	TGTGCCAGTAGTCTTTCCTGGACTAGCGGGGGGGCGTACAATGAGCAGTTCTTC	CASSLSWTSGGAYNEQFF
TRBV27	NA	NA	TRBJ2-1	TGTGCCAGCAGTTTCGGGGTTAGGGATGCTGAGCAGTTCTTC	CASSFGVRDAEQFF
TRBV19	few	TRBD1	TRBJ1-1	TGTGCCAGTAGTATAGGACAGGGGATGAACACTGAAGCTTTCTTT	CASSIGQGMNTEAFF
TRBV13	NA	TRBD2	TRBJ2-5	TGTGCCAGCAGCTTAGGCCGGGCTAGCGGGGGCCAAGAGACCCAGTACTTC	CASSLGRASGGQETQYF